The clone carrying this TCR beta chain was detected only a few times. Primers included in the PCR were 60 Vbeta and 13 Jbeta primers. The repertoire was sequenced with immunoSEQ multiplex PCR; TCRdb's copy has only in-frame clones and lacks some. The sample consists of around 110,000 clones, approximately 70% of them appearing once. The entry originates in a study of cytomegalovirus exposure and HLA in healthy donors. CDR1 and CDR2 (germline): GTSNPN, SVGIG (reference sequence). The V gene lost 3 bases and the J gene lost 0 bases, with 17 bases spanning the gap. This CDR3 comprises 16 residues. The sequenced sample consisted of PBMCs. The TCR comes from a boy between 5 and 17 years old in good health and CMV-seronegative. This chain links TRBV30 with TRBJ2-5; D might be TRBD1 (5 bases). The CDR3 sequence: CAWRPGHVLYQETQYF. CDR3 DNA: TGTGCCTGGAGGCCAGGACACGTCTTGTACCAAGAGACCCAGTACTTC.